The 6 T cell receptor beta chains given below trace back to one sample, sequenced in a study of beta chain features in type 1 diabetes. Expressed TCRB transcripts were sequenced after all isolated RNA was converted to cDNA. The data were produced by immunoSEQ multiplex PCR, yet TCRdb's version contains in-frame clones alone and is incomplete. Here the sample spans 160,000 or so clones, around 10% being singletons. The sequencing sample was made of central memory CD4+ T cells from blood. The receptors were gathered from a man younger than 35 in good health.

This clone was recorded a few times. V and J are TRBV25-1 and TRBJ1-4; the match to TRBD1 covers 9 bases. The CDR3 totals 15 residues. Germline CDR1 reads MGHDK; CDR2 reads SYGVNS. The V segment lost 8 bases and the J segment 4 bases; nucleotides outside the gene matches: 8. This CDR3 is CASGRPGQGNEKLFF. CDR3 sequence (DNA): TGTGCCAGCGGTCGTCCGGGACAGGGTAATGAAAAACTGTTTTTT.

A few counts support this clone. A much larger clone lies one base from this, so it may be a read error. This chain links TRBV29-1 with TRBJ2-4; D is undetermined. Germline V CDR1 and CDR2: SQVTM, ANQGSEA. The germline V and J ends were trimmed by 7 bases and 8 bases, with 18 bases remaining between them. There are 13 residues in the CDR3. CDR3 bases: TGCAGCGGTGGGCTCTCTAAGGGCGACATTCAGTACTTC. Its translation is CSGGLSKGDIQYF.

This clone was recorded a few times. CDR3 region: CASSPLQDAASPLHF. CDR3 nucleotide sequence: TGCGCCAGCAGCCCCTTGCAGGACGCGGCTTCACCCCTCCACTTT. V usage is TRBV5-1 and J usage is TRBJ1-6; D remains ambiguous. The CDR3 consists of 15 residues. The germline gives CDR1 SGHRS, CDR2 YFSETQ. The V end was cut by 4 bases, the J end by 9 bases, with 17 bases between.

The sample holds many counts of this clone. The CDR3 loop is CASSYKPAGGSGELFF. In DNA form, the CDR3 reads TGTGCCAGCAGTTACAAGCCGGCGGGGGGGAGCGGGGAGCTGTTTTTT. V gene TRBV6-5 combines with J gene TRBJ2-2; TRBD2 matches at 9 bases. Trimming removed 2 bases from V and 7 bases from J; junction bases left unmatched: 8. The CDR3 has 16 amino acids. CDR1 and CDR2 (germline): MNHEY, SVGAGI.

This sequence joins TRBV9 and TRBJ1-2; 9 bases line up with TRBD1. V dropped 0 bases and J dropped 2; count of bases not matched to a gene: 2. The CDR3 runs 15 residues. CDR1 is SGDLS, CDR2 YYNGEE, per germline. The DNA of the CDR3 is TGTGCCAGCAGCGTAGAAGACAGGGGGAACTATGGCTACACCTTC. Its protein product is CASSVEDRGNYGYTF.

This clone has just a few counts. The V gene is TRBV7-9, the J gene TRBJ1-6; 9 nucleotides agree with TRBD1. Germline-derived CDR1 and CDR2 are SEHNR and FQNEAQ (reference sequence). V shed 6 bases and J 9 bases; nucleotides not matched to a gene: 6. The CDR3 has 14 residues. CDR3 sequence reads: CASRRTGEASPLHF. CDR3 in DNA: TGTGCCAGCAGAAGGACAGGGGAAGCTTCACCCCTCCACTTT. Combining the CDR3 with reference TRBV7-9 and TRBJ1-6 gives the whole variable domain DTGVSQNPRHKITKRGQNVTFRCDPISEHNRLYWYRQTLGQGPEFLTYFQNEAQLEKSRLLSDRFSAERPKGSFSTLEIQRTEQGDSAMYLCASRRTGEASPLHFGNGTRLTVT.